The following is a TCR beta chain sequence with its context. Its target is unknown. Primers included in the PCR were 60 Vbeta and 13 Jbeta primers. Under the authors' procedure: As a later analysis found, there were approximately 80 million unique TCR beta chains, of which roughly 11 million were shared. Generated by immunoSEQ multiplex PCR, the TCRdb table keeps only in-frame clones and is missing some. V and J calls plus clone size are reproduced from that table; the DNA served to infer D and trimming. In the table there are approximately 100,000 clones, 74% of which are singletons. The entry originates in a study of cytomegalovirus exposure and HLA in healthy donors. Across the study: Earlier sequencing of 150 million to 200 million T cells yielded roughly 120 million unique TCR beta sequences. Points from the study as a whole: Cytomegalovirus association was listed for 150 or so TCR beta chains. It has been reported that TCR beta sequences accurately predicted the HLA-A and HLA-B alleles of most subjects.

V lost 3 bases and J 3 bases, leaving 10 bases between the germline ends. The germline V gene has CDR1 LNHDA and CDR2 SQIVND (reference sequence). The CDR3 spans 14 residues. What was sequenced was PBMCs. The chain joins TRBV19 to TRBJ2-3, with D perhaps TRBD1 (5 bases). The source of this sequence is a man in his fifties in good health and CMV-seropositive. The CDR3 is CASSIQGVTDTQYF. The CDR3 coding sequence is TGTGCCAGTAGTATCCAAGGGGTAACAGATACGCAGTATTTT.